This TCR beta chain is drawn from a study of T-cell reconstitution after alpha-beta-depleted transplantation in children. General observations from the study: Surviving recipient T cells and thymic progenitors underlay high day-60 TCRbeta diversity in some patients. It was reported that alpha-beta T cells came from several hundred expanded graft clones (about two months after transplant).

Losses at the gene ends were 1 base for V and 8 bases for J; bases not matched to a gene: 7. Per the germline V gene, CDR1 is SGDLS and CDR2 is YYNGEE. The CDR3 is made up of 15 amino acids. A TCRbeta library incorporating unique molecular identifiers was prepared. TCRdb used MiXCR to reprocess the PCR reads, holding one entry per CDR3 protein. The table records about a million distinct CDR3 sequences, around 30% of them present only once. This clonotype was counted between two and nine times. What it binds is unknown. The clonotype comes from a boy younger than two who had a stem cell transplant for SCID, so the T cells may come from the graft donor. The specimen comprised PBMCs, mostly from graft donor cells, sampled 360 days after TCRalphabeta/CD19-depleted stem cell transplant. V is TRBV9 and J is TRBJ2-1, with 9 bases matching TRBD2. Here the CDR3 reads CASSVWRGGRDEQFF. CDR3 nucleotide sequence: TGTGCCAGCAGCGTATGGCGGGGGGGCCGGGATGAGCAGTTCTTC. The complete variable domain, with remaining parts taken from reference TRBV9 and TRBJ2-1, reads DSGVTQTPKHLITATGQRVTLRCSPRSGDLSVYWYQQSLDQGLQFLIQYYNGEERAKGNILERFSAQQFPDLHSELNLSSLELGDSALYFCASSVWRGGRDEQFFGPGTRLTVL.